A selection of T cell receptor beta chains follows, all from one sample in a study of T-cell memory formation after mild COVID-19. TCRdb re-derived calls from the 5' RACE reads in MiXCR, one entry per CDR3 protein. There are around 310,000 distinct CDR3 sequences in the sample; around 15% occur only once, and approximately 20% lies in the top ten. Material for sequencing was PBMCs or a T cell subset sorted from them (not recorded which). These receptors all stem from a man in his late teens or twenties who had mild COVID-19 (a few samples of this study predate the infection). Cell type and time point are not known. Each CDR3 is given without its conserved first and last residue.

j_call v_call cdr3_length cdr3_aa
TRBJ2-5 TRBV6-6 15 ASSPWEVAEYQETQY
TRBJ2-5 TRBV29-1 12 SALSGGGGETQY
TRBJ1-1 TRBV3-1 10 ASSQWASEAF
TRBJ2-5 TRBV6-2/TRBV6-3 15 ASSYSRTSGPQETQY
TRBJ2-7 TRBV10-1 14 ASSEFKSGLSYEQY
TRBJ1-1 TRBV7-2 15 ASSLVAISLGNTEAF
TRBJ2-7 TRBV7-2 10 ASSLMGNEQY
TRBJ1-2 TRBV4-3 12 ASTAKDRVGGYT
TRBJ2-7 TRBV2 15 ASSEAGRGQGAYEQY
TRBJ1-1 TRBV27 11 ASSTTGTTEAF
TRBJ1-1 TRBV5-6 10 ASSPGFAEAF
TRBJ2-1 TRBV7-9 13 ASSLVPGPGNEQF
TRBJ2-5 TRBV20-1 15 SARGLAISSAQETQY
TRBJ1-1 TRBV5-6 12 ASRTTDKATEAF
TRBJ1-2 TRBV7-9 13 ASSFSSGGAWGYT
TRBJ1-2 TRBV29-1 11 SASDRVNYGYT